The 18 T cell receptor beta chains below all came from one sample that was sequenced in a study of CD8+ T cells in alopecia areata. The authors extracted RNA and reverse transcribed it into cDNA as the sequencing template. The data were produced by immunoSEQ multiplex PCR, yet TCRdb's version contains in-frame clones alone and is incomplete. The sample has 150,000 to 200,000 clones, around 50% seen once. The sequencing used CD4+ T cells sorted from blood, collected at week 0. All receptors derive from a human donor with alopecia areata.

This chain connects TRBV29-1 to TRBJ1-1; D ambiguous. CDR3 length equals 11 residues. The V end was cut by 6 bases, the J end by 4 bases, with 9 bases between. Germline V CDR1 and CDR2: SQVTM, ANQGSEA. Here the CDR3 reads CSVPRGTEAFF. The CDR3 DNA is TGCAGCGTGCCACGGGGCACTGAAGCTTTCTTT. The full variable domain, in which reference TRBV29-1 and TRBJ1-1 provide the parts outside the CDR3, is SAVISQKPSRDICQRGTSLTIQCQVDSQVTMMFWYRQQPGQSLTLIATANQGSEATYESGFVIDKFPISRPNLTFSTLTVSNMSPEDSSIYLCSVPRGTEAFFGQGTRLTVV.

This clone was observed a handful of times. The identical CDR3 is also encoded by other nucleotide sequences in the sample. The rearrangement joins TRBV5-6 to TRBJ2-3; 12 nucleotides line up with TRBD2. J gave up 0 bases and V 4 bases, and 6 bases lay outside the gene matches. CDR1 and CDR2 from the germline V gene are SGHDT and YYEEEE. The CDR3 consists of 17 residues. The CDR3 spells CASSPGTSGSSTDTQYF. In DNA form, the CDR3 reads TGTGCCAGCAGCCCCGGGACTAGCGGGTCAAGCACAGATACGCAGTATTTT. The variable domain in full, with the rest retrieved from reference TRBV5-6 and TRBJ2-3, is DAGVTQSPTHLIKTRGQQVTLRCSPKSGHDTVSWYQQALGQGPQFIFQYYEEEERQRGNFPDRFSGHQFPNYSSELNVNALLLGDSALYLCASSPGTSGSSTDTQYFGPGTRLTVL.

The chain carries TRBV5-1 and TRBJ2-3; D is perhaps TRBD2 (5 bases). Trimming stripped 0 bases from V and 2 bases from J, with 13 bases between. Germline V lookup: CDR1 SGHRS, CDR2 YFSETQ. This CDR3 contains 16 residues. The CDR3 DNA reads TGCGCCAGCAGCTTGGCCGGTCCTAGCTCCACAGATACGCAGTATTTT. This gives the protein CASSLAGPSSTDTQYF.

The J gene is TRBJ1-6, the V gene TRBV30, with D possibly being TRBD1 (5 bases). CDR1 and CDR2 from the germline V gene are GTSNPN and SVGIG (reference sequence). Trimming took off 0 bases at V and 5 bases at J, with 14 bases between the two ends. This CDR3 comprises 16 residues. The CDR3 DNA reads TGTGCCTGGAGTGTCATGGGGGGTCTAAATAATTCACCCCTCCACTTT. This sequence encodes CAWSVMGGLNNSPLHF. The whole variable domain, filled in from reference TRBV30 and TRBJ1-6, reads SQTIHQWPATLVQPVGSPLSLECTVEGTSNPNLYWYRQAAGRGLQLLFYSVGIGQISSEVPQNLSASRPQDRQFILSSKKLLLSDSGFYLCAWSVMGGLNNSPLHFGNGTRLTVT.

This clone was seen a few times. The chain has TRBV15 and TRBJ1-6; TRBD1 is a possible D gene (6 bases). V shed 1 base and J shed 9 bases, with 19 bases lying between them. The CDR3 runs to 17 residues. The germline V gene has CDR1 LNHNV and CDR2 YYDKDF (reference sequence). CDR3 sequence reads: CATSRAGMGGSSSPLHF. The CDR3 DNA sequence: TGTGCCACCAGCAGAGCTGGGATGGGGGGCTCGAGTTCACCCCTCCACTTT.

This CDR3 is CASTFGPTYEQYF. CDR3 nucleotides: TGTGCCAGCACCTTCGGGCCCACCTACGAGCAGTACTTC. The gene calls are TRBV7-2 and TRBJ2-7; D ambiguous. The CDR3 loop spans 13 amino acids. Germline V gives CDR1 SGHTA, CDR2 FQGNSA. Trimming took off 7 bases at V and 2 bases at J, with 12 bases between the two ends.

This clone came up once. CDR3 region: CAWSKDGVTTNEKLFF. The CDR3 coding sequence is TGTGCCTGGAGTAAGGACGGAGTAACAACTAATGAAAAACTGTTTTTT. This chain links TRBV30 with TRBJ1-4; no firm D call. The CDR3 consists of 16 residues. V was shortened by 2 bases and J by 0 bases, with 13 bases between the two germline ends. CDR1 and CDR2 (germline): GTSNPN, SVGIG (reference sequence).

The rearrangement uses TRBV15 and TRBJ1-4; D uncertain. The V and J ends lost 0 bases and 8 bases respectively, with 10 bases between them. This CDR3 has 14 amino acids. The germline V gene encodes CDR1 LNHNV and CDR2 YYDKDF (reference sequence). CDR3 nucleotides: TGTGCCACCAGCAGAGACGTTATAGTCGAAAAACTGTTTTTT. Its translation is CATSRDVIVEKLFF.

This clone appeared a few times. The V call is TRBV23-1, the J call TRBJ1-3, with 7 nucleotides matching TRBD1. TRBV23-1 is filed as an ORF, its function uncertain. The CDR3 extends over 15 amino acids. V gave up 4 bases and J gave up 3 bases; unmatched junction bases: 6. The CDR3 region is CASSRATGLGNTIYF. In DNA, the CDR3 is TGCGCCAGCAGTCGGGCGACAGGGCTTGGAAACACCATATATTTT.

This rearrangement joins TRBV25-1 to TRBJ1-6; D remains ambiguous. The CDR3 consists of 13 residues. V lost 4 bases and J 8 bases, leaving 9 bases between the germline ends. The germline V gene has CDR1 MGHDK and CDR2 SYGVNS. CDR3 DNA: TGTGCCAGCAGTGGACACGCAGATTCACCCCTCCACTTT. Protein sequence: CASSGHADSPLHF.

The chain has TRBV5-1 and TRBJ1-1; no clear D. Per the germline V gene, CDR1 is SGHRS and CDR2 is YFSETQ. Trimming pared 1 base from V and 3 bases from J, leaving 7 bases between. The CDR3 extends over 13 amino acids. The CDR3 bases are TGCGCCAGCAGCTTGAGGAGGGACACTGAAGCTTTCTTT. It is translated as CASSLRRDTEAFF.

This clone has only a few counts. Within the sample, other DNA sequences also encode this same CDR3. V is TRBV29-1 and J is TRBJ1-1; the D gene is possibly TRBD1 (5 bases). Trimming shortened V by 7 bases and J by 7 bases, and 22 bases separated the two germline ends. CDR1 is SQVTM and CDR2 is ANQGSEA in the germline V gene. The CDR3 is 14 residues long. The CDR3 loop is CSGRLGGRDGEAFF. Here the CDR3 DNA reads TGCAGCGGACGTCTGGGGGGGAGGGACGGTGAAGCTTTCTTT.

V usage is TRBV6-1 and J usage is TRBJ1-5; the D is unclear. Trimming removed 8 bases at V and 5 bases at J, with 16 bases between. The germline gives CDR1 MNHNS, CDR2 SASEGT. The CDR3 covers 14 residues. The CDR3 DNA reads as TGTGCCAGCTCCGAAGGAGGGAAGTATCAGCCCCAGCATTTT. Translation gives CASSEGGKYQPQHF.

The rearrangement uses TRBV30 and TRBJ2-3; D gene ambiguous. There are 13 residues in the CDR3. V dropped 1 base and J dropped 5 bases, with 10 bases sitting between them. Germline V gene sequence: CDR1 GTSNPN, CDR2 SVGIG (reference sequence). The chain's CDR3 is CAWSAKGLDTQYF. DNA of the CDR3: TGTGCCTGGAGTGCGAAGGGATTAGATACGCAGTATTTT.

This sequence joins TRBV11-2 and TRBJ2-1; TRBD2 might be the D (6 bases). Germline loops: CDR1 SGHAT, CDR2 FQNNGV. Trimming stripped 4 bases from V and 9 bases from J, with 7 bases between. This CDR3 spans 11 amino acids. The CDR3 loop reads CASSWRGEQFF. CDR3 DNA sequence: TGTGCCAGCAGCTGGAGGGGTGAGCAGTTCTTC.

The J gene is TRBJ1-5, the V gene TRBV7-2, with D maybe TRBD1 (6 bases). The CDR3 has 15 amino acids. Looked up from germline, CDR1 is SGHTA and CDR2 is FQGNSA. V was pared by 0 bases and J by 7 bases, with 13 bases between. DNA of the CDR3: TGTGCCAGCAGCTTAGCGCAGGGGTGGGGACAGCCCCAGCATTTT. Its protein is CASSLAQGWGQPQHF.

The CDR3 region has the DNA TGTGCCAGCAGTTCGGGACAGGGGTATACGCAGTATTTT. Protein sequence: CASSSGQGYTQYF. The chain joins TRBV6-5 to TRBJ2-3, with 10 bases lining up with TRBD1. The CDR3 has 13 residues. J gave up 7 bases and V 4 bases, and 2 bases lay outside the gene matches. The germline V gene encodes CDR1 MNHEY and CDR2 SVGAGI.

CDR3 in amino acids: CASSLRTSGERETQYF. As DNA, the CDR3 is TGCGCCAGCAGCCTAAGGACTAGCGGGGAACGAGAGACCCAGTACTTC. The V and J genes are TRBV5-1 and TRBJ2-5; 12 nucleotides line up with TRBD2. V was pared by 4 bases and J by 4 bases, with 8 bases of the junction left unmatched. The CDR3 runs 16 residues. Germline V gene data show CDR1 as SGHRS and CDR2 as YFSETQ.